These 18 T cell receptor beta chains originate from one sample sequenced in a study of blood T cell repertoires in COVID-19. Only in-frame clones appear in the TCRdb table, and some are missing; sequencing was by immunoSEQ multiplex PCR. The sample holds more than 350,000 clones; over 75% are singletons and the top ten take around 9.3%. The sequencing input was peripheral blood. These receptors originate from a woman in her twenties or thirties with COVID-19, enrolled during active disease.

This sequence joins TRBV19 and TRBJ2-1; 11 bases line up with TRBD2. This CDR3 contains 13 residues. V was clipped by 4 bases and J by 8 bases; unmatched bases: 1. CDR1 is LNHDA and CDR2 is SQIVND in the germline V gene (reference sequence). The chain's CDR3 is CASSKGLADEQFF. The DNA of the CDR3 is TGTGCCAGTAGTAAGGGACTAGCGGATGAGCAGTTCTTC. Full variable domain (remainder filled in from reference TRBV19 and TRBJ2-1): DGGITQSPKYLFRKEGQNVTLSCEQNLNHDAMYWYRQDPGQGLRLIYYSQIVNDFQKGDIAEGYSVSREKKESFPLTVTSAQKNPTAFYLCASSKGLADEQFFGPGTRLTVL.

The chain links TRBV6-4 to TRBJ1-2, with D maybe TRBD1 (6 bases). The CDR3 is 14 amino acids. The V end lost 4 bases, the J end lost 8 bases, and 17 bases lay between the germline ends. Germline assignment: CDR1 MRHNA and CDR2 SNTAGT. The chain's CDR3 is CASSANWAGDGYTF. The CDR3, as DNA: TGTGCCAGCAGTGCAAATTGGGCAGGGGACGGCTACACCTTC.

The chain recombines TRBV28 with TRBJ1-4; 7 bases line up with TRBD1. Germline V gene lookup returns CDR1 MDHEN and CDR2 SYDVKM. The ends lost 3 bases at V and 8 bases at J; junction bases unmatched: 3. The CDR3 consists of 13 residues. The CDR3 DNA is TGTGCCAGCAGTTTGACAGGGTCCGAAAAACTGTTTTTT. It translates to CASSLTGSEKLFF.

V usage is TRBV28 and J usage is TRBJ2-7, with 11 positions matching TRBD2. V gave up 6 bases and J gave up 0 bases; unmatched junction bases: 4. The CDR3 spans 15 residues. Germline CDR1 and CDR2: MDHEN and SYDVKM. The CDR3 DNA follows: TGTGCCAGCAGACCTCTAGCGGGAGGCTCCTACGAGCAGTACTTC. Protein sequence: CASRPLAGGSYEQYF.

The DNA of the CDR3 is TGTGCCAGCAGCTTGTTGGGCGGGCGGGCCTCCTACAATGAGCAGTTCTTC. Translated, it gives CASSLLGGRASYNEQFF. The chain is built from TRBV5-5 and TRBJ2-1; possibly TRBD2 for D (5 bases). Germline loops: CDR1 SGHKS, CDR2 YYEKEE (reference sequence). CDR3 length: 17 residues. V dropped 1 base and J dropped 0 bases, with 14 bases sitting between them.

V and J are TRBV2 and TRBJ2-7; D unclear. The CDR3 consists of 13 residues. V lost 0 bases, J lost 4 bases, and 7 bases lay in between. The germline gives CDR1 SNHLY, CDR2 FYNNEI. In nucleotides, the CDR3 is TGTGCCAGCAGTGAAGCTTATGTATACGAGCAGTACTTC. Amino acid sequence: CASSEAYVYEQYF.

This rearrangement joins TRBV7-2 to TRBJ1-5, with D unclear. Trimming stripped 5 bases from V and 4 bases from J, with 15 bases between. CDR1 is SGHTA, CDR2 FQGNSA, per germline. The CDR3 is 15 amino acids. Written as DNA, the CDR3 is TGTGCCAGCAGCGCCGACTCCCCAAGGAATCAGCCCCAGCATTTT. Translating gives CASSADSPRNQPQHF.

This rearrangement joins TRBV6-2 or TRBV6-3 to TRBJ2-1; possible D gene TRBD2, 5 bases. The CDR3 sequence is 18 residues long. Germline CDR1 is MNHEY and CDR2 is SVGEGT. Trimming shortened V by 2 bases and J by 9 bases, and 26 bases separated the two germline ends. CDR3: CASSYPGLGSVGFGEQFF. Here the CDR3 DNA reads TGTGCCAGCAGTTACCCGGGTTTAGGTAGCGTGGGGTTCGGTGAGCAGTTCTTC.

This chain links TRBV7-9 with TRBJ2-2; 12 bases match TRBD2. The length of the CDR3 is 16 residues. V shed 6 bases, J shed 4 bases, and the junction held 6 bases outside the gene matches. Germline CDR1 is SEHNR and CDR2 is FQNEAQ (reference sequence). The CDR3 protein is CASRFGLAGPTGELFF. CDR3 DNA sequence: TGTGCCAGCAGATTTGGACTAGCGGGACCCACCGGGGAGCTGTTTTTT.

The rearrangement uses TRBV4-1 and TRBJ1-2; TRBD1 matches 8 bases. Trimming removed 6 bases from V and 8 bases from J; junction bases left unmatched: 5. This CDR3 is built from 12 residues. Germline V lookup: CDR1 MGHRA, CDR2 YSYEKL. The CDR3 reads CASRYRTGGYTF. The CDR3 DNA reads as TGCGCCAGCAGGTATCGGACAGGGGGCTACACCTTC.

The CDR3 loop is CASTPPGATNEKLFF. DNA of the CDR3: TGTGCCAGCACTCCCCCCGGAGCAACTAATGAAAAACTGTTTTTT. The chain carries TRBV2 and TRBJ1-4; D unclear. Germline values: CDR1 SNHLY, CDR2 FYNNEI. V shed 7 bases and J shed 0 bases, with 12 bases lying between them. The CDR3 contains 15 residues.

The chain carries TRBV7-2 and TRBJ2-5, with D unclear. Trimming pared 1 base from V and 4 bases from J, leaving 16 bases between. The length of the CDR3 is 16 residues. CDR1 and CDR2 from the germline V gene are SGHTA and FQGNSA. The CDR3 loop reads CASSLGVILTAETQYF. The CDR3 DNA sequence: TGTGCCAGCAGCTTAGGCGTGATTCTAACAGCAGAGACCCAGTACTTC.

This clone has a single count. The rearrangement joins TRBV2 to TRBJ2-7; possible D gene TRBD2, 5 bases. The CDR3 is 11 residues long. CDR1 is SNHLY, CDR2 FYNNEI, per germline. V was clipped by 11 bases and J by 3 bases, with 11 bases between them. The CDR3 DNA reads TGTGCCGTCAACCGGGACTACGAGCAGTACTTC. This sequence encodes CAVNRDYEQYF.

The chain carries TRBV19 and TRBJ2-1; 7 bases agree with TRBD1. The CDR3 spans 14 residues. Trimming at V came to 8 bases and at J to 0 bases, leaving 4 bases not matched to a gene. Per the germline V gene, CDR1 is LNHDA and CDR2 is SQIVND (reference sequence). CDR3: CASGQASSYNEQFF. For the CDR3, the DNA is TGTGCCAGTGGACAGGCAAGCTCCTACAATGAGCAGTTCTTC.

This clone is a singleton in its sample. CDR3 in amino acids: CASSEQLAGDPDTQYF. CDR3 nucleotide sequence: TGTGCCAGCAGTGAGCAGCTAGCGGGAGACCCAGATACGCAGTATTTT. This chain links TRBV6-4 with TRBJ2-3, with 10 bases aligning to TRBD2. Germline values: CDR1 MRHNA, CDR2 SNTAGT. The junction had 7 bases not matched to a gene; V was cut back by 3 bases and J by 4 bases. The CDR3 length is 16 residues.

This rearrangement joins TRBV5-1 to TRBJ1-2; 7 bases map to TRBD1. The J segment lost 4 bases and the V segment lost 4 bases, leaving 10 bases of the junction unmatched. This CDR3 is 15 amino acids long. Per the germline V gene, CDR1 is SGHRS and CDR2 is YFSETQ. The CDR3 DNA sequence: TGCGCCAGCAGCCGAGAAGCCGGGACAGCCTATGGCTACACCTTC. Encoded protein: CASSREAGTAYGYTF.

The chain uses TRBV4-1 and TRBJ2-3; 11 bases agree with TRBD2. Germline V gene sequence: CDR1 MGHRA, CDR2 YSYEKL. Germline trimming cut 0 bases from V and 0 bases from J; bases unmatched to any gene: 8. The CDR3 loop spans 19 amino acids. The CDR3 reads CASSQEVLASGGSTDTQYF. In DNA, the CDR3 is TGCGCCAGCAGCCAAGAAGTGCTGGCTAGCGGGGGGAGCACAGATACGCAGTATTTT.

The table lists this clone with a few counts. This chain connects TRBV9 to TRBJ1-3, with 11 positions matching TRBD1. The CDR3 extends over 16 amino acids. The V and J ends lost 0 bases and 4 bases, in that order; junction bases with no gene match: 3. Germline V lookup: CDR1 SGDLS, CDR2 YYNGEE. CDR3 sequence (DNA): TGTGCCAGCAGCGTAGGGACAGGGGGCGCCGGAAACACCATATATTTT. This translates into CASSVGTGGAGNTIYF.